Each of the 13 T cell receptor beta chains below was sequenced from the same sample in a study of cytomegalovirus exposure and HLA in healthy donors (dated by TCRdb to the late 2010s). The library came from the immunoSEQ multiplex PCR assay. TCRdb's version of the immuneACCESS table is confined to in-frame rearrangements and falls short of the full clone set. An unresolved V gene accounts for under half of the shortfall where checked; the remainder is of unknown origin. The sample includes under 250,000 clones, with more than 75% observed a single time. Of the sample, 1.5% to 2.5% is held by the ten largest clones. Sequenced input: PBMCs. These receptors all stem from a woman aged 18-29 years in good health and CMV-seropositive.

The CDR3 sequence is CASSLETGPDQPQHF. In DNA form, the CDR3 reads TGTGCCAGCAGCTTGGAGACAGGGCCCGATCAGCCCCAGCATTTT. The rearrangement links TRBV5-5 to TRBJ1-5, with 7 bases aligning to TRBD1. Germline values: CDR1 SGHKS, CDR2 YYEKEE (reference sequence). The CDR3 is 15 amino acids. Trimming cost V 0 bases and J 5 bases; bases outside gene matches: 5.

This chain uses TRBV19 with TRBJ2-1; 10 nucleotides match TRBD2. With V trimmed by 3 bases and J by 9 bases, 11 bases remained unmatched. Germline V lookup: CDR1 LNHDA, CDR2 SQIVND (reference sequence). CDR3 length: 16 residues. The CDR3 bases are TGTGCCAGTAGTATCCGGCTAGCGGGAGCGGAGGCTGAGCAGTTCTTC. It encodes CASSIRLAGAEAEQFF. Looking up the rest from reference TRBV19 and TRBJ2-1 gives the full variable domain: DGGITQSPKYLFRKEGQNVTLSCEQNLNHDAMYWYRQDPGQGLRLIYYSQIVNDFQKGDIAEGYSVSREKKESFPLTVTSAQKNPTAFYLCASSIRLAGAEAEQFFGPGTRLTVL.

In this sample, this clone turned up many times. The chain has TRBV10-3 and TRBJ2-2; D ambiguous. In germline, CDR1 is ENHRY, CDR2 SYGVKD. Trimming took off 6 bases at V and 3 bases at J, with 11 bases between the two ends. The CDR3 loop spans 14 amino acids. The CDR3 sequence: CAIRGLDHTGELFF. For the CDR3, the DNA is TGTGCCATCAGGGGTCTAGACCACACCGGGGAGCTGTTTTTT.

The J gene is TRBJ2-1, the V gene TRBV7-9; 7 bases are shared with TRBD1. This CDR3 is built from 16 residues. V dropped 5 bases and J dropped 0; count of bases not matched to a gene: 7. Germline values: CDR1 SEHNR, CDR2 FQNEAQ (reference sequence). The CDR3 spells CASSPTQGSSYNEQFF. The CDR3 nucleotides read TGTGCCAGCAGCCCTACACAGGGGAGCTCCTACAATGAGCAGTTCTTC.

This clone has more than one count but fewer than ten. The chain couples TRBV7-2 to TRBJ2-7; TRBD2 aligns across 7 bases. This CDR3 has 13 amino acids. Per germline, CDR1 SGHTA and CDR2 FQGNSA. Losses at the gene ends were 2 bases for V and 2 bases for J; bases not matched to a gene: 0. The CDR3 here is CASSLRGAYEQYF. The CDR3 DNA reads TGTGCCAGCAGCTTACGGGGGGCCTACGAGCAGTACTTC.

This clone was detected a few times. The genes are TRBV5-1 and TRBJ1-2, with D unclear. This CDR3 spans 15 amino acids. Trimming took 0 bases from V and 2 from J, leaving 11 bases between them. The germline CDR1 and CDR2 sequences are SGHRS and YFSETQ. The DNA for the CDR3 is TGCGCCAGCAGCTTGGGTTGGGCTCCCAACTATGGCTACACCTTC. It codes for CASSLGWAPNYGYTF.

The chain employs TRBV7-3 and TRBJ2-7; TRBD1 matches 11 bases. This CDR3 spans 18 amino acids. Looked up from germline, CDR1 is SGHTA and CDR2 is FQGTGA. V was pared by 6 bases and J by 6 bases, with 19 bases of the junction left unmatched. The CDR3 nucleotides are TGTGCCAGCAGTATAGGGGACAGGGGGTCGGGGAACCCGGTCGAGCAGTACTTC. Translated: CASSIGDRGSGNPVEQYF.

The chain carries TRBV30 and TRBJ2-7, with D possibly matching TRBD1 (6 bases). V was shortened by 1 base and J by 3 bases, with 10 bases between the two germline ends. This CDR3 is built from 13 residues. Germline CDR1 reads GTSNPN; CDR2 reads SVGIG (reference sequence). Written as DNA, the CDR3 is TGTGCCTGGAGTGAGGGACATAACTACGAGCAGTACTTC. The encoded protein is CAWSEGHNYEQYF.

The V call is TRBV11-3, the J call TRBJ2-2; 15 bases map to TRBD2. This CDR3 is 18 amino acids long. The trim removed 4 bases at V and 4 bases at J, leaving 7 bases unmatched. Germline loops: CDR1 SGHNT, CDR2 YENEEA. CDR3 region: CASSSGLAGGPITGELFF. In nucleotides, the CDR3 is TGTGCCAGCAGCTCCGGACTAGCGGGAGGGCCGATCACCGGGGAGCTGTTTTTT.

The CDR3 bases are TGTGCCAGCAGAACGGTCAACGTCTCCGGGGCCAACGTCCTGACTTTC. Its translation is CASRTVNVSGANVLTF. The chain carries TRBV28 and TRBJ2-6; D remains ambiguous. CDR1 is MDHEN and CDR2 is SYDVKM in the germline V gene. With 6 bases removed from V and 4 bases from J, the gap between germline ends came to 16 bases. The CDR3 is 16 amino acids. The full variable domain, completed using reference TRBV28 and TRBJ2-6, is DVKVTQSSRYLVKRTGEKVFLECVQDMDHENMFWYRQDPGLGLRLIYFSYDVKMKEKGDIPEGYSVSREKKERFSLILESASTNQTSMYLCASRTVNVSGANVLTFGAGSRLTVL.

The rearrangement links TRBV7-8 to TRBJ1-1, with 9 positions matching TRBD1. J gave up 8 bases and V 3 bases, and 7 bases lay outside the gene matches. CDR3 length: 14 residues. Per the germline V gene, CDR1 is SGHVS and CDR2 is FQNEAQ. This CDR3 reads CASSLRRTGEEAFF. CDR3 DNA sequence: TGTGCCAGCAGCTTGCGCAGGACAGGGGAAGAAGCTTTCTTT. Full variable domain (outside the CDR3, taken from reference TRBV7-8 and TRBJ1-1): GAGVSQSPRYKVAKRGQDVALRCDPISGHVSLFWYQQALGQGPEFLTYFQNEAQLDKSGLPSDRFFAERPEGSVSTLKIQRTQQEDSAVYLCASSLRRTGEEAFFGQGTRLTVV.

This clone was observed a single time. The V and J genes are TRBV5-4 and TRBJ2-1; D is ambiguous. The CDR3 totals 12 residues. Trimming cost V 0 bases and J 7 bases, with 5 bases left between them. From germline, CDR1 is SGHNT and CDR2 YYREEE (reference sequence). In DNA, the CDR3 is TGTGCCAGCAGCTTGGACTGGAATGAGCAGTTCTTC. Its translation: CASSLDWNEQFF.

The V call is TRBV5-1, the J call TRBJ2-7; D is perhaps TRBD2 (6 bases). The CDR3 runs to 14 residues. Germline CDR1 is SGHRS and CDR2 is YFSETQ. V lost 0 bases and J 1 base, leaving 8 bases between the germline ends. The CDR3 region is CASSLAGGSYEQYF. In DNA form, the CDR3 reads TGCGCCAGCAGCTTGGCCGGAGGGTCCTACGAGCAGTACTTC.